This T cell receptor beta chain is drawn from a study of blood T cell repertoires in COVID-19. Study at large: Sites across the United States, Italy and Spain contributed samples from acute and convalescent COVID-19.

V lost 0 bases and J lost 1, with 16 bases in between. The CDR3 consists of 18 residues. The V gene's germline CDR1 is SEHNR and CDR2 FQNEAQ (reference sequence). The protocol was immunoSEQ multiplex PCR, while the TCRdb copy is restricted to in-frame clones and leaves out a portion. The sample has approximately 270,000 clones, approximately 83% seen once; the top ten hold 8% to 13%. The V and J genes are TRBV7-9 and TRBJ1-3; weak D call: TRBD1 (6 bases). The sequence was collected from a woman aged 65 to 85 with acute or convalescent COVID-19. Sequencing was performed on peripheral blood. CDR3 loop: CASSLAGGPSMSGNTIYF. CDR3 sequence (DNA): TGTGCCAGCAGCTTAGCCGGGGGGCCGTCGATGTCTGGAAACACCATATATTTT.